These 5 T cell receptor beta chains came from one sample sequenced in a study of blood T cell repertoires in COVID-19. Clones were sequenced by immunoSEQ multiplex PCR, and TCRdb holds only the in-frame ones, with some missing. The sample lists over 95,000 clones, 75% to 90% seen once, with 19% in the top ten. The sequenced sample was peripheral blood. These receptors were collected from a human donor with acute or convalescent COVID-19. The donor label of this sample is uncertain.

The chain couples TRBV7-2 to TRBJ1-2, with no clear D. V shed 1 base and J shed 5 bases, with 11 bases lying between them. This CDR3 region has 14 residues. The germline V gene has CDR1 SGHTA and CDR2 FQGNSA. Written as DNA, the CDR3 is TGTGCCAGCAGCTTAGGGCCACAGAATTATGGCTACACCTTC. This codes for CASSLGPQNYGYTF.

The genes are TRBV4-2 and TRBJ2-7, with 13 bases aligning to TRBD2. The CDR3 contains 17 residues. CDR1 is LGHNA, CDR2 YNFKEQ, per germline. J lost 2 bases, V lost 2 bases, and 6 bases had no gene match. The CDR3 is CASSQRGLAGDPYEQYF. The CDR3 DNA is TGTGCCAGCAGCCAACGAGGACTAGCGGGAGATCCCTACGAGCAGTACTTC.

The gene calls are TRBV3-1 (or the pseudogene TRBV3-2) and TRBJ2-7; possibly TRBD1 for D (5 bases). V was pared by 1 base and J by 2 bases, with 12 bases between. CDR1 and CDR2 (germline): LGHDT, YNNKEL (reference sequence). This CDR3 comprises 15 residues. The CDR3 nucleotides read TGTGCCAGCAGCCAAGGATTTCAGGGAACCTACGAGCAGTACTTC. It encodes CASSQGFQGTYEQYF.

The V gene is TRBV20-1, the J gene TRBJ2-3; 8 positions match TRBD2. The CDR3 length is 14 residues. The V gene end was trimmed by 3 bases and the J gene end by 2 bases; junction bases not matched to a gene: 4. Germline loops: CDR1 DFQATT, CDR2 SNEGSKA (reference sequence). CDR3: CSASRGGDTDTQYF. In DNA, the CDR3 is TGCAGTGCTAGTCGGGGGGGCGACACAGATACGCAGTATTTT.

This clone has only one observation. The CDR3 DNA sequence: TGCGCCAGCAGCCAAGTTTCCAGGACAGGGTTTGATTCACCCCTCCACTTT. Translating gives CASSQVSRTGFDSPLHF. J is TRBJ1-6 and V is TRBV4-1, with 8 bases matching TRBD1. Germline CDR1 is MGHRA and CDR2 is YSYEKL. After removal of 1 base from V and 8 bases from J, the junction contained 10 bases not matched to a gene. This CDR3 region has 17 residues.